These T cell receptor beta chains were read from a single sample in a study of CD8 T cells in ankylosing spondylitis. Using its own MiXCR run on the 5' RACE reads, TCRdb lists one record per CDR3 protein. Among more than 600,000 distinct CDR3 sequences listed, around 19% were seen once. Sequencing was carried out using blood, either unsorted or a sorted T cell fraction (not recorded which). The receptor source for this set is a male donor with ankylosing spondylitis. CDR3s include the opening cysteine and the closing phenylalanine or tryptophan. The order of the fields is V gene, clone size, CDR3 length, CDR3 protein. Clone sizes are given selectively: once, few, many, or a class where the clone is expanded.

v_gene: TRBV7-2
abundance: many
len: 13
CDR3aa: CASSGSSYNEQFF

v_gene: TRBV6-2/TRBV6-3
abundance: few
len: 16
CDR3aa: CATNFDPTGTTGELFF

v_gene: TRBV5-1
abundance: NA
len: 14
CDR3aa: CASSLEGNNQPQHF

v_gene: TRBV3-1
abundance: few
len: 13
CDR3aa: CASSQRRSETQYF

v_gene: TRBV27
abundance: many
len: 14
CDR3aa: CASSLDRGVQPQHF

v_gene: TRBV12-3/TRBV12-4
abundance: few
len: 15
CDR3aa: CASSSDPGGRETQYF

v_gene: TRBV10-2
abundance: NA
len: 15
CDR3aa: CASSESADFTYEQYF

v_gene: TRBV11-1
abundance: NA
len: 15
CDR3aa: CASSFRVAGAGELFF

v_gene: TRBV28
abundance: NA
len: 14
CDR3aa: CASSKGPYSYEQYF

v_gene: TRBV12-3/TRBV12-4
abundance: NA
len: 14
CDR3aa: CASSFRPGLETQYF

v_gene: TRBV20-1
abundance: many
len: 15
CDR3aa: CSARGGQGYTGELFF

v_gene: TRBV11-2
abundance: few
len: 16
CDR3aa: CASSSGTSGYQETQYF

v_gene: TRBV27
abundance: NA
len: 15
CDR3aa: CASSVTWGGNQPQHF

v_gene: TRBV3-1
abundance: NA
len: 15
CDR3aa: CASSPSDREGTEAFF

v_gene: TRBV20-1
abundance: few
len: 14
CDR3aa: CSASTGHMNTEAFF

v_gene: TRBV6-2/TRBV6-3
abundance: few
len: 16
CDR3aa: CASSYSLTGSIYEQYF

v_gene: TRBV27
abundance: NA
len: 17
CDR3aa: CASSLLETSANTGELFF

v_gene: TRBV3-1
abundance: NA
len: 18
CDR3aa: CASSPPGGQGSAKNIQYF

v_gene: TRBV10-3
abundance: few
len: 15
CDR3aa: CAISPSGGPTDTQYF

v_gene: TRBV20-1
abundance: NA
len: 15
CDR3aa: CSAPRPAGGQETQYF

v_gene: TRBV5-1
abundance: NA
len: 15
CDR3aa: CASSSGDWYSYEQYF

v_gene: TRBV12-3/TRBV12-4
abundance: NA
len: 14
CDR3aa: CASMPDRTHYGYTF

v_gene: TRBV15
abundance: few
len: 15
CDR3aa: CATSTRSSYNSPLHF

v_gene: TRBV13
abundance: NA
len: 15
CDR3aa: CASSLEGTGGMQPFF

v_gene: TRBV7-3
abundance: many
len: 14
CDR3aa: CASGTSGGLNEQFF

v_gene: TRBV11-3
abundance: NA
len: 16
CDR3aa: CASSSRLGQNSYEQYF

v_gene: TRBV12-3/TRBV12-4
abundance: NA
len: 14
CDR3aa: CASSFPGRDTEAFF

v_gene: TRBV29-1
abundance: many
len: 14
CDR3aa: CSVDLSGGGDTQYF

v_gene: TRBV9
abundance: NA
len: 12
CDR3aa: CASSVLTSEQFF

v_gene: TRBV2
abundance: few
len: 14
CDR3aa: CASSEARPQDTQYF

v_gene: TRBV20-1
abundance: NA
len: 13
CDR3aa: CSASDQSTDTQYF

v_gene: TRBV6-1
abundance: few
len: 12
CDR3aa: CASRRVATEAFF

v_gene: TRBV4-3
abundance: NA
len: 15
CDR3aa: CASSQGLADTYEQYF

v_gene: TRBV5-1
abundance: many
len: 15
CDR3aa: CASSRTGERNQPQHF

v_gene: TRBV6-1
abundance: NA
len: 13
CDR3aa: CASSVRGLRGYTF

v_gene: TRBV20-1
abundance: NA
len: 15
CDR3aa: CSARPWQGGLDTQYF

v_gene: TRBV20-1
abundance: NA
len: 16
CDR3aa: CSAPTNSGSHTDTQYF

v_gene: TRBV28
abundance: NA
len: 15
CDR3aa: CASKFSDRTDYGYTF

v_gene: TRBV5-1
abundance: NA
len: 15
CDR3aa: CASSLGLNKGGELFF

v_gene: TRBV9
abundance: few
len: 15
CDR3aa: CASSVQDGAWEKLFF

v_gene: TRBV6-1
abundance: many
len: 14
CDR3aa: CASSDRTDPEKLFF

v_gene: TRBV9
abundance: NA
len: 15
CDR3aa: CASSSAGQGNYEQYF

v_gene: TRBV27
abundance: NA
len: 15
CDR3aa: CASSLNFANTGELFF

v_gene: TRBV4-3
abundance: NA
len: 17
CDR3aa: CASSQPRGAGGTGELFF

v_gene: TRBV15
abundance: few
len: 13
CDR3aa: CATSRDAGSKAFF

v_gene: TRBV2
abundance: NA
len: 15
CDR3aa: CASSELPFSGNTIYF

v_gene: TRBV24-1
abundance: few
len: 19
CDR3aa: CATSDFPGPEPDSNQPQHF